The 27 T cell receptor beta chains listed next were all sequenced from one sample in a study of beta chain features in type 1 diabetes. Study-wide results and limits: Shortening of TCRB CDR3s, moderate but significant, appeared in all four CD4+ subsets of Type 1 diabetes patients.

Antigens for these TCRs are unknown. The whole isolated RNA underwent reverse transcription, so sequencing captured expressed TCRB transcripts. Data came from immunoSEQ multiplex PCR; TCRdb stores just in-frame clones and leaves some out. The sample includes under 300,000 clones, around 25% of them seen just once. The sample consisted of naive CD4+ T cells from blood. These receptors were collected from a woman aged 25-40 years with type 1 diabetes.

The J gene is TRBJ1-2, the V gene TRBV6-6; 10 bases are shared with TRBD1. There are 14 residues in the CDR3. Germline lookup yields CDR1 MNHNY and CDR2 SVGAGI (reference sequence). Trimming cost V 4 bases and J 7 bases; bases outside gene matches: 6. The chain's CDR3 is CASSFSGQGTGYTF. CDR3 nucleotides: TGTGCCAGCAGTTTCTCGGGACAGGGGACTGGCTACACCTTC.

This sequence joins TRBV5-1 and TRBJ1-2, with D perhaps matching TRBD1 (6 bases). The V end lost 4 bases, the J end lost 2 bases, and 12 bases lay between the germline ends. CDR3 size: 14 residues. In germline, CDR1 is SGHRS, CDR2 YFSETQ. The CDR3, as DNA: TGCGCCAGCAGCATAGGACAGAGCAACTATGGCTACACCTTC. This encodes CASSIGQSNYGYTF. The whole variable domain, filled in from reference TRBV5-1 and TRBJ1-2, reads KAGVTQTPRYLIKTRGQQVTLSCSPISGHRSVSWYQQTPGQGLQFLFEYFSETQRNKGNFPGRFSGRQFSNSRSEMNVSTLELGDSALYLCASSIGQSNYGYTFGSGTRLTVV.

The chain combines TRBV20-1 with TRBJ2-7; D remains ambiguous. Per the germline V gene, CDR1 is DFQATT and CDR2 is SNEGSKA (reference sequence). Trimming removed 5 bases at V and 4 bases at J, with 9 bases between. The CDR3 runs 11 residues. In nucleotides, the CDR3 is TGCAGTGCTGCGGCTAATTACGAGCAGTACTTC. Protein: CSAAANYEQYF.

This clone was detected a few times. The chain combines TRBV7-9 with TRBJ1-1; 8 nucleotides line up with TRBD1. Germline assignment: CDR1 SEHNR and CDR2 FQNEAQ (reference sequence). V shed 5 bases and J 1 base; nucleotides not matched to a gene: 6. The CDR3 is 15 amino acids. The CDR3 coding sequence is TGTGCCAGCAGCGCCCGACAGGGGTCGAACACTGAAGCTTTCTTT. The encoded protein is CASSARQGSNTEAFF. The whole variable domain, filled in from reference TRBV7-9 and TRBJ1-1, reads DTGVSQNPRHKITKRGQNVTFRCDPISEHNRLYWYRQTLGQGPEFLTYFQNEAQLEKSRLLSDRFSAERPKGSFSTLEIQRTEQGDSAMYLCASSARQGSNTEAFFGQGTRLTVV.

The sample holds a few counts of this clone. This sequence joins TRBV2 and TRBJ2-7; D uncertain. From germline, CDR1 is SNHLY and CDR2 FYNNEI. The CDR3 has 10 amino acids. Trimming cost V 7 bases and J 6 bases, with 7 bases left between them. CDR3 sequence: CASNGGEQYF. CDR3 DNA: TGTGCCAGCAATGGCGGCGAGCAGTACTTC.

The chain uses TRBV7-2 and TRBJ1-1; D is ambiguous. Germline CDR1 reads SGHTA; CDR2 reads FQGNSA. This CDR3 has 15 residues. V was clipped by 3 bases and J by 0 bases, with 11 bases between them. In DNA form, the CDR3 reads TGTGCCAGCAGCTTCGTGGGAGCCATGAACACTGAAGCTTTCTTT. Translation gives CASSFVGAMNTEAFF.

This clone came up a few times. The J gene is TRBJ2-5, the V gene TRBV2; the match to TRBD2 covers 8 bases. Trimming removed 6 bases from V and 4 bases from J; junction bases left unmatched: 7. Germline loops: CDR1 SNHLY, CDR2 FYNNEI. The CDR3 has 14 amino acids. CDR3 protein: CASSPGLAGETQYF. In DNA form, the CDR3 reads TGTGCCAGCAGCCCGGGGCTAGCGGGAGAGACCCAGTACTTC.

The J gene is TRBJ2-3, the V gene TRBV18; 9 bases match TRBD1. The V and J ends lost 2 bases and 2 bases, in that order; junction bases with no gene match: 8. The CDR3 spans 17 residues. In germline, CDR1 is KGHSH, CDR2 LQKENI. The DNA of the CDR3 is TGTGCCAGCTCACCATTGGGACAGGGTGGGGCCACAGATACGCAGTATTTT. This gives the protein CASSPLGQGGATDTQYF.

The chain links TRBV4-1 to TRBJ1-2; no definite D call. This CDR3 is 15 amino acids long. V lost 4 bases and J 4 bases, leaving 16 bases between the germline ends. In germline, CDR1 is MGHRA, CDR2 YSYEKL. CDR3 loop: CASSLLSGRFYGYTF. Here the CDR3 DNA reads TGCGCCAGCAGCCTACTAAGCGGCCGCTTCTATGGCTACACCTTC.

The rearrangement joins TRBV28 to TRBJ2-3, with unresolved D. The V and J ends lost 2 bases and 2 bases respectively, with 8 bases between them. CDR3 size: 14 residues. CDR1 is MDHEN and CDR2 is SYDVKM in the germline V gene. The CDR3 DNA reads as TGTGCCAGCAGTTTAGCGGATGCCACAGATACGCAGTATTTT. Amino acids: CASSLADATDTQYF.

The table lists this clone with a few counts. The same CDR3 is also encoded by other DNA sequences in this sample. The V and J genes are TRBV9 and TRBJ1-2; no clear D gene. V dropped 4 bases and J dropped 0 bases, with 10 bases sitting between them. Germline loops: CDR1 SGDLS, CDR2 YYNGEE. This CDR3 region has 14 residues. The CDR3 DNA is TGTGCCAGCAGCCCCGCGCGGGCTAACTATGGCTACACCTTC. Encoded protein: CASSPARANYGYTF.

This clone was seen only a few times. The V and J genes are TRBV6-5 and TRBJ2-1; maybe TRBD2 (6 bases). Germline V lookup: CDR1 MNHEY, CDR2 SVGAGI. V was cut by 5 bases and J by 8 bases, with 16 bases left in between. CDR3 length: 14 residues. The CDR3 DNA reads TGTGCCAGCAGTACAACTTCCACTAGCTATGAGCAGTTCTTC. The encoded protein is CASSTTSTSYEQFF.

In this sample, this clone turned up a few times. CDR3 region: CSIRRRGGTGDTDTQYF. CDR3 DNA: TGCAGCATCCGAAGGAGGGGTGGGACAGGGGACACAGATACGCAGTATTTT. The V call is TRBV29-1, the J call TRBJ2-3, with 10 nucleotides matching TRBD1. V lost 8 bases to trimming and J lost 2 bases; unmatched junction nucleotides: 16. The CDR3 length is 17 residues. Germline CDR1 is SQVTM and CDR2 is ANQGSEA.

The rearrangement links TRBV4-1 to TRBJ2-5, with TRBD2 identical over 7 bases. This CDR3 region has 16 residues. The junction had 8 bases not matched to a gene; V was cut back by 4 bases and J by 0 bases. The germline CDR1 and CDR2 sequences are MGHRA and YSYEKL. CDR3 amino acids: CASSLAVAGHQETQYF. In nucleotides, the CDR3 is TGCGCCAGCAGCCTCGCGGTAGCGGGCCACCAAGAGACCCAGTACTTC.

The chain couples TRBV7-3 to TRBJ1-2; TRBD1 matches 7 bases. The CDR3 runs 15 residues. The ends lost 0 bases at V and 5 bases at J; junction bases unmatched: 6. Germline V gene lookup returns CDR1 SGHTA and CDR2 FQGTGA. CDR3 bases: TGTGCCAGCAGCTTAACGGCCGACAGGGCGTATGGCTACACCTTC. Amino acid sequence: CASSLTADRAYGYTF.

This clone occurred once. The rearrangement joins TRBV20-1 to TRBJ2-3, with a weak D call TRBD2 (6 bases). The germline V gene has CDR1 DFQATT and CDR2 SNEGSKA (reference sequence). The CDR3 contains 11 residues. The CDR3 nucleotides are TGCAGGCTGGGGGGAGCAGATACGCAGTATTTT. This sequence encodes CRLGGADTQYF.

This clone was counted a few times. The V call is TRBV18, the J call TRBJ1-1; D may be TRBD1 (5 bases). Germline assignment: CDR1 KGHSH and CDR2 LQKENI. The CDR3 loop spans 16 amino acids. V was cut by 2 bases and J by 0 bases, with 13 bases left in between. The CDR3: CASSPSQGRMNTEAFF. The CDR3 bases are TGTGCCAGCTCACCAAGTCAGGGTAGGATGAACACTGAAGCTTTCTTT.

This clone was seen only a few times. The chain carries TRBV4-2 and TRBJ2-2, with TRBD2 matching over 8 bases. Germline V gene lookup returns CDR1 LGHNA and CDR2 YNFKEQ. This CDR3 has 17 amino acids. J was trimmed by 4 bases and V by 2 bases; bases with no gene match: 9. For the CDR3, the DNA is TGTGCCAGCAGCCAAACGACTAGCGAGTGGTTCACCGGGGAGCTGTTTTTT. This gives the protein CASSQTTSEWFTGELFF.

This chain links TRBV30 with TRBJ2-3, with D perhaps TRBD2 (6 bases). Per the germline V gene, CDR1 is GTSNPN and CDR2 is SVGIG (reference sequence). Trimming stripped 3 bases from V and 1 base from J, with 8 bases between. CDR3 length equals 13 residues. DNA for the CDR3: TGTGCCTGGAGCATAGCGGGCACAGATACGCAGTATTTT. It specifies CAWSIAGTDTQYF. Filled out from reference TRBV30 and TRBJ2-3, the complete variable domain reads SQTIHQWPATLVQPVGSPLSLECTVEGTSNPNLYWYRQAAGRGLQLLFYSVGIGQISSEVPQNLSASRPQDRQFILSSKKLLLSDSGFYLCAWSIAGTDTQYFGPGTRLTVL.

This rearrangement joins TRBV9 to TRBJ2-6; D unresolved. This CDR3 has 17 amino acids. The ends were cut back, 2 bases at V and 2 bases at J, with 14 bases in the middle. In germline, CDR1 is SGDLS, CDR2 YYNGEE. CDR3 in amino acids: CASSVSGLPAGANVLTF. Written as DNA, the CDR3 is TGTGCCAGCAGCGTGTCCGGTCTACCGGCTGGGGCCAACGTCCTGACTTTC.

The sample holds a few counts of this clone. The CDR3 is CSVGPLPGSPNNEQFF. As DNA, the CDR3 is TGCAGCGTTGGACCGCTCCCCGGGAGCCCCAACAATGAGCAGTTCTTC. V gene TRBV29-1 combines with J gene TRBJ2-1; possibly TRBD2 for D (6 bases). The CDR3 spans 16 residues. Trimming cost V 4 bases and J 5 bases, with 21 bases left between them. The germline gives CDR1 SQVTM, CDR2 ANQGSEA.

This clone was recorded a few times. V is TRBV9 and J is TRBJ2-3, with D unresolved. V was cut by 0 bases and J by 7 bases, with 9 bases left in between. Germline V gene sequence: CDR1 SGDLS, CDR2 YYNGEE. This CDR3 spans 13 amino acids. This CDR3 is CASSVEARHTQYF. The CDR3 DNA follows: TGTGCCAGCAGCGTAGAAGCGCGTCATACGCAGTATTTT.

This clone was seen a handful of times. J is TRBJ2-7 and V is TRBV2; the match to TRBD1 covers 12 bases. Germline V CDR1 and CDR2: SNHLY, FYNNEI. J was trimmed by 4 bases and V by 8 bases; bases with no gene match: 6. CDR3 size: 14 residues. The CDR3 sequence: CASGGQGAPYEQYF. The CDR3 region has the DNA TGTGCCAGCGGGGGACAGGGGGCGCCGTACGAGCAGTACTTC.

This clone has a handful of counts. The V and J genes are TRBV2 and TRBJ2-1, with 9 bases that match TRBD1. This CDR3 region has 13 residues. V was pared by 7 bases and J by 7 bases, with 5 bases of the junction left unmatched. Germline V lookup: CDR1 SNHLY, CDR2 FYNNEI. The chain's CDR3 is CASKQGAVNEQFF. As DNA, the CDR3 is TGTGCCAGCAAACAGGGGGCTGTTAATGAGCAGTTCTTC.

This clone was found a few times. Here the CDR3 DNA reads TGTGCCAGCAGCGATCATCAGGGGATTGAGGGCTACACCTTC. It specifies CASSDHQGIEGYTF. The gene calls are TRBV11-1 and TRBJ1-2; TRBD1 might be the D (6 bases). CDR3 length equals 14 residues. Deletions cut 5 bases from V and 8 bases from J, with 18 bases between. The germline CDR1 and CDR2 sequences are SGHAT and FQDESV (reference sequence).

This chain joins TRBV23-1 and TRBJ2-7; D gene uncertain. TRBV23-1 carries the ORF label, with uncertain function. The V end lost 2 bases, the J end lost 1 base, and 6 bases lay between the germline ends. This CDR3 spans 13 amino acids. The CDR3 DNA follows: TGCGCCAGCAGTCAACGGGTGTCCTACGAGCAGTACTTC. This sequence encodes CASSQRVSYEQYF.

The chain joins TRBV28 to TRBJ2-3, with 9 positions matching TRBD1. This CDR3 region has 18 residues. With V trimmed by 7 bases and J by 6 bases, 20 bases remained unmatched. Germline loops: CDR1 MDHEN, CDR2 SYDVKM. The CDR3 DNA is TGTGCCAGCACCTTCCCCCCGGGACAGGGATGGGGCGCGGATACGCAGTATTTT. Encoded protein: CASTFPPGQGWGADTQYF.